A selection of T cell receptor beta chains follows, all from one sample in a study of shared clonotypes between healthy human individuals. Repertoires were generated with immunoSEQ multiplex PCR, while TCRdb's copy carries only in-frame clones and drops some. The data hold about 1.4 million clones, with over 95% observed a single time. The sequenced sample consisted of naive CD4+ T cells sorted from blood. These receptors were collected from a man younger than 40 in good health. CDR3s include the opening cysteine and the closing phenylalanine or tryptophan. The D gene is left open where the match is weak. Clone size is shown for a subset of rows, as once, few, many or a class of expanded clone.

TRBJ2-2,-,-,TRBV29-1,TGCAGCGTTGGCGATTTGGGGACCGGGGAGCTGTTTTTT,CSVGDLGTGELFF
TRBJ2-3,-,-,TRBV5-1,TGCGCCAGCAGCTCCGGGACACGTCAAGATACGCAGTATTTT,CASSSGTRQDTQYF
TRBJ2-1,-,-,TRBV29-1,TGCAGCGGGAAGGGCGGGGCCGAGAGCTCCTACAATGAGCAGTTCTTC,CSGKGGAESSYNEQFF
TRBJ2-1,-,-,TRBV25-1,TGTGCCAGCAGTGAATATAGCCCGGGGGCAGGCTACTACAATGAGCAGTTCTTC,CASSEYSPGAGYYNEQFF
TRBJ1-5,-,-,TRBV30,TGTGCCTGGAGGGGAGGGGGAGGCAATCAGCCCCAGCATTTT,CAWRGGGGNQPQHF
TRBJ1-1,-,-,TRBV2,TGTGCCAGCGCGTTGGGAACCATCTTGAAGCTTTTCTTT,CASALGTILKLFF
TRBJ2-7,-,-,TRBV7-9,TGTGCCAGCAGCTCAAACTCCGGCGAGCAGTACTTC,CASSSNSGEQYF
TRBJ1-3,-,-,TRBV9,TGTGCCAGCAGCTCGCGGGGGGGCGGGAGCTCTGGAAACACCATATATTTT,CASSSRGGGSSGNTIYF
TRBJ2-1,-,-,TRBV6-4,TGTGCCAGCAGCAAACGTGGAGGGCTGACCTACAATGAGCAGTTCTTC,CASSKRGGLTYNEQFF
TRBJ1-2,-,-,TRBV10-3,TGTGCCATCAGTGCCCCCGGAGCGGCTAACTATGGCTACACCTTC,CAISAPGAANYGYTF
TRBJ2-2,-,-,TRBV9,TGTGCCAGCAGCGTTTCGGCCCTCGACACCGGGGAGCTGTTTTTT,CASSVSALDTGELFF
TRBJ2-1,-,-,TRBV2,TGTGCCAGCATTTTCGACAGGCGCTCCTACAATGAGCAGTTCTTC,CASIFDRRSYNEQFF
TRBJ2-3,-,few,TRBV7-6,TGTGCCAGCAGCTTAGGACCCTTACCTCGAGATACGCAGTATTTT,CASSLGPLPRDTQYF
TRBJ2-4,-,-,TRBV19,TGTGCCAGTAGTATTCGAGCGAGAGCCAAAAACATTCAGTACTTC,CASSIRARAKNIQYF
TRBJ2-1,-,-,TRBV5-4,TGTGCCAGCAGCTCCGGACAGAAGAATGAGCAGTTCTTC,CASSSGQKNEQFF